One T cell receptor (beta chain) is described in this entry. Its target is not known. The CDR3 runs 15 residues. CDR1 SGDLS and CDR2 YYNGEE come from the germline V gene. The germline V and J ends were trimmed by 1 base and 5 bases, with 13 bases remaining between them. The entry originates in a study of cytomegalovirus exposure and HLA in healthy donors. Background on the study: Early released data comprised around 85 million unique TCRs from HLA-typed donors.

Study-wide results and caveats: Some V segments could not be told apart, so they were left out, TRBV6-2 and TRBV6-3 among them. A later analysis associated some 16,000 TCR beta sequences with HLA alleles at a 0.05 false discovery rate.

The PCR was carried out with 60 Vbeta primers and 13 Jbeta primers. Generated by immunoSEQ multiplex PCR, the TCRdb table keeps only in-frame clones and is missing some. The table includes more than 50,000 clones, 75% detected once. The rearrangement joins TRBV9 to TRBJ2-1; a weak D match, TRBD2 (6 bases). The receptor was isolated from a woman between 35 and 50 years old in good health and CMV-seropositive. Sequencing was performed on PBMCs. The CDR3 reads CASSVNEGRHNEQFF. The CDR3 DNA reads TGTGCCAGCAGCGTAAACGAGGGGAGGCACAATGAGCAGTTCTTC.